Below, 24 T cell receptor beta chains from the same sample are listed, as sequenced in a study of T cells in Graves' hyperthyroidism and ophthalmopathy (dated by TCRdb to between 2018 and 2020). The library was produced with multiplex PCR. TCRdb lists the instrument as Illumina HiSeq 2000. TCR beta CDR3 regions were amplified from RNA transcripts. For the first round of RT-PCR on the TCR CDR3, the HTBI primer set was used together with the Qiagen OneStep RT-PCR kit. TCRdb redid the processing of the public reads, applying fastp at Q25 and MiXCR, and retained in-frame beta chains. Each entry merges the rows of one CDR3 protein and shows their most common DNA and genes. The sample table records nearly 600,000 distinct CDR3 sequences; approximately 15% of these occur just once. The top ten hold about 7% of the sample. The specimen was blood. These TCRs come from a young woman with Graves' ophthalmopathy.

In its sample, this clonotype was seen many times. The chain is built from TRBV6-2 or TRBV6-3 and TRBJ2-5; 10 bases agree with TRBD1. The J segment lost 0 bases and the V segment lost 4 bases, leaving 8 bases of the junction unmatched. Germline-derived CDR1 and CDR2 are MNHEY and SVGEGT. The CDR3 spans 17 residues. The CDR3 reads CASSFVPDRGYQETQYF. In DNA, the CDR3 is TGTGCCAGCAGTTTCGTCCCGGACAGGGGGTACCAAGAGACCCAGTACTTC.

V and J are TRBV18 and TRBJ2-5; TRBD1 is a possible D gene (6 bases). Per the germline V gene, CDR1 is KGHSH and CDR2 is LQKENI. V shed 0 bases and J shed 13 bases, with 18 bases lying between them. The CDR3 has 14 amino acids. The chain's CDR3 is CASSPPNRDGGPYF. For the CDR3, the DNA is TGTGCCAGCTCACCACCAAACAGGGATGGGGGCCCGTACTTC.

There are a few counts of this clonotype. The CDR3 is CASTERTGEQFF. CDR3 in DNA: TGTGCCAGCACCGAAAGGACGGGTGAGCAGTTCTTC. The gene calls are TRBV7-9 and TRBJ2-1; D is uncertain. The V end lost 7 bases, the J end lost 9 bases, and 13 bases lay between the germline ends. CDR1 is SEHNR, CDR2 FQNEAQ, per germline (reference sequence). The CDR3 is made up of 12 amino acids.

This clonotype was seen only a few times. This rearrangement joins TRBV9 to TRBJ2-1, with D possibly being TRBD1 or TRBD2 (6 bases each). The ends were cut back, 3 bases at V and 8 bases at J, with 18 bases in the middle. The CDR3 has 15 residues. CDR1 and CDR2 from the germline V gene are SGDLS and YYNGEE. CDR3 nucleotides: TGTGCCAGCAGCGGCCTCGGGGGCGGGCTAGATGAGCAGTTCTTC. This sequence encodes CASSGLGGGLDEQFF.

There are many counts of this clonotype. This rearrangement joins TRBV27 to TRBJ2-3; D not certain. Trimming removed 7 bases at V and 3 bases at J, with 2 bases between. The CDR3 covers 10 residues. Germline-derived CDR1 and CDR2 are MNHEY and SMNVEV (reference sequence). CDR3 amino acids: CASKTDTQYF. The CDR3 DNA sequence: TGTGCCAGCAAGACAGATACGCAGTATTTT.

In its sample, this clonotype was seen many times. The chain recombines TRBV7-2 with TRBJ1-1; 7 bases align to TRBD1. The CDR3 is 17 residues long. After removal of 5 bases from V and 1 base from J, the junction contained 13 bases not matched to a gene. Germline V CDR1 and CDR2: SGHTA, FQGNSA. The CDR3: CASSRPLTGPSNTEAFF. In DNA, the CDR3 is TGTGCCAGCAGCCGTCCCCTGACAGGGCCCTCGAACACTGAAGCTTTCTTT.

The table lists this clonotype with many counts. V is TRBV11-2 and J is TRBJ2-1; D tentatively fits TRBD1 or TRBD2 (5 bases each). Germline assignment: CDR1 SGHAT and CDR2 FQNNGV. The CDR3 length is 12 residues. Trimming pared 5 bases from V and 9 bases from J, leaving 11 bases between. The CDR3 here is CASSPGTGEQFF. The CDR3, as DNA: TGTGCCAGCAGCCCGGGGACGGGTGAGCAGTTCTTC.

This clonotype was detected ten times or more. The genes are TRBV5-1 and TRBJ2-7; 13 bases agree with TRBD2. J gave up 4 bases and V 5 bases, and 0 bases lay outside the gene matches. CDR3 length: 13 residues. Germline CDR1 reads SGHRS; CDR2 reads YFSETQ. CDR3 bases: TGCGCCAGCAGACTAGCGGGAGGGTACGAGCAGTACTTC. It is translated as CASRLAGGYEQYF.

The table lists this clonotype with many counts. This chain joins TRBV2 and TRBJ2-7; TRBD2 is a possible D gene (6 bases). The V end lost 6 bases, the J end lost 4 bases, and 16 bases lay between the germline ends. Per germline, CDR1 SNHLY and CDR2 FYNNEI. CDR3 size: 14 residues. In DNA, the CDR3 is TGTGCCAGCAGGGGGACTCGAGCAAGATACGAGCAGTACTTC. It is translated as CASRGTRARYEQYF.

This clonotype was seen more than once but under ten times. The conserved final phenylalanine or tryptophan is absent from the CDR3, which likely points to a read error. The chain combines TRBV30 with TRBJ1-5, with D perhaps matching TRBD1 (6 bases). The CDR3 is 14 residues long. Germline values: CDR1 GTSNPN, CDR2 SVGIG (reference sequence). Trimming took 0 bases from V and 5 from J, leaving 11 bases between them. The CDR3 nucleotides are TGTGCCTGGAGTGTGGGGGGGCGCGATCAGCCCCAGCATCTT. Translating gives CAWSVGGRDQPQHL.

The chain carries TRBV18 and TRBJ1-5; D gene ambiguous. The CDR3 sequence is 14 residues long. The germline CDR1 and CDR2 sequences are KGHSH and LQKENI. Trimming took off 1 base at V and 6 bases at J, with 10 bases between the two ends. DNA of the CDR3: TGTGCCAGCTCACCACTCCCTCGTCTTCAGCCCCAGCATTTT. It is translated as CASSPLPRLQPQHF.

This clonotype was picked up many times. The rearrangement uses TRBV25-1 and TRBJ2-7; 7 bases map to TRBD1. The germline V gene has CDR1 MGHDK and CDR2 SYGVNS. V gave up 3 bases and J gave up 3 bases; unmatched junction bases: 11. The CDR3 runs 16 residues. The CDR3 nucleotides read TGTGCCAGCAGTGACGAGCGACAGGGTTTAGGCTACGAGCAGTACTTC. It specifies CASSDERQGLGYEQYF.

The chain links TRBV6-1 to TRBJ2-7; tentatively, D is TRBD1 or TRBD2 (6 bases each). This CDR3 is 14 amino acids long. Per germline, CDR1 MNHNS and CDR2 SASEGT. The V end lost 5 bases, the J end lost 7 bases, and 18 bases lay between the germline ends. CDR3 in DNA: TGTGCCAGCAGTCAAACAGGGAGGTTTTGGGAGCAGTACTTC. Protein: CASSQTGRFWEQYF.

The chain combines TRBV7-8 with TRBJ2-7; D assignment may be TRBD1 or TRBD2 (5 bases each). The CDR3 is 14 amino acids. V shed 6 bases and J shed 2 bases, with 14 bases lying between them. Per the germline V gene, CDR1 is SGHVS and CDR2 is FQNEAQ. The CDR3 protein is CASSATEGTYEQYF. For the CDR3, the DNA is TGTGCCAGCAGTGCAACCGAGGGGACCTACGAGCAGTACTTC.

The J gene is TRBJ1-2, the V gene TRBV7-2; 8 bases map to TRBD1. CDR3 size: 13 residues. V lost 4 bases and J lost 10; bases outside the gene matches: 8. Germline-derived CDR1 and CDR2 are SGHTA and FQGNSA. DNA for the CDR3: TGTGCCAGCAGCTCCCCGGGACAGGTCCCCTACACCTTC. It encodes CASSSPGQVPYTF.

The chain uses TRBV6-1 and TRBJ1-5; 8 bases fit TRBD1. J gave up 9 bases and V 6 bases, and 7 bases lay outside the gene matches. The germline V gene encodes CDR1 MNHNS and CDR2 SASEGT. The CDR3 has 13 amino acids. The CDR3 reads CASRTGVAGPQHF. The CDR3 region has the DNA TGTGCCAGCAGGACAGGGGTGGCGGGGCCCCAGCATTTT.

The gene calls are TRBV6-5 and TRBJ2-5, with a weak D call TRBD2 (6 bases). This CDR3 contains 14 residues. Germline values: CDR1 MNHEY, CDR2 SVGAGI. V was cut by 2 bases and J by 5 bases, with 12 bases left in between. CDR3 loop: CASSYGAGLETQYF. For the CDR3, the DNA is TGTGCCAGCAGTTACGGGGCGGGACTGGAGACCCAGTACTTC.

This clonotype was observed at least ten times. This sequence joins TRBV28 and TRBJ2-7; perhaps TRBD2 as D (6 bases). CDR3 length equals 14 residues. The germline CDR1 and CDR2 sequences are MDHEN and SYDVKM. The ends were cut back, 2 bases at V and 2 bases at J, with 10 bases in the middle. This CDR3 reads CASSLGGFAYEQYF. Here the CDR3 DNA reads TGTGCCAGCAGTTTAGGGGGGTTCGCCTACGAGCAGTACTTC.

The chain employs TRBV2 and TRBJ2-7; 9 bases map to TRBD2. V shed 3 bases, J shed 5 bases, and the junction held 5 bases outside the gene matches. The CDR3 sequence is 14 residues long. Germline-derived CDR1 and CDR2 are SNHLY and FYNNEI. This CDR3 is CASSDAGGPNEQYF. For the CDR3, the DNA is TGTGCCAGCAGTGACGCGGGAGGGCCTAACGAGCAGTACTTC.

The chain links TRBV7-3 to TRBJ2-3; 8 bases fit TRBD2. After removal of 0 bases from V and 4 bases from J, the junction contained 12 bases not matched to a gene. Germline CDR1 and CDR2: SGHTA and FQGTGA. This CDR3 contains 18 residues. CDR3 sequence: CASSLTISGTRPADTQYF. In DNA form, the CDR3 reads TGTGCCAGCAGCTTAACGATCTCCGGGACTAGACCCGCAGATACGCAGTATTTT.

This clonotype was detected ten times or more. The chain combines TRBV20-1 with TRBJ2-1; 11 nucleotides match TRBD1. The length of the CDR3 is 14 residues. Trimming cost V 5 bases and J 10 bases; bases outside gene matches: 10. Looked up from germline, CDR1 is DFQATT and CDR2 is SNEGSKA (reference sequence). CDR3 in amino acids: CSALAGTGGREQFF. CDR3 nucleotides: TGCAGTGCTCTCGCCGGGACAGGGGGTAGGGAGCAGTTCTTC.

This clonotype was counted many times. The rearrangement uses TRBV10-3 and TRBJ2-7, with 13 positions matching TRBD2. Germline V gives CDR1 ENHRY, CDR2 SYGVKD. The CDR3 has 12 residues. Trimming removed 8 bases from V and 7 bases from J; junction bases left unmatched: 2. CDR3 nucleotides: TGTGCCATCGGGACTAGCGGGATGGAGCAGTACTTC. This gives the protein CAIGTSGMEQYF.

This clonotype has ten or more counts. The J gene is TRBJ1-1, the V gene TRBV6-1; no firm D call. This CDR3 contains 16 residues. The ends were cut back, 5 bases at V and 0 bases at J, with 16 bases in the middle. Germline assignment: CDR1 MNHNS and CDR2 SASEGT. In nucleotides, the CDR3 is TGTGCCAGCAGTCGCAGCGAGGTTACGCTGAACACTGAAGCTTTCTTT. This encodes CASSRSEVTLNTEAFF.

This clonotype was recorded many times. This chain joins TRBV12-3 or TRBV12-4 and TRBJ2-5; the match to TRBD2 covers 10 bases. V gave up 6 bases and J gave up 0 bases; unmatched junction bases: 7. The length of the CDR3 is 16 residues. The CDR3 loop is CASSRHGLADQETQYF. CDR3 sequence (DNA): TGTGCCAGCAGCAGACATGGACTAGCGGACCAAGAGACCCAGTACTTC.